This is a list of T cell receptor beta chains from one sample in a study of cytomegalovirus exposure and HLA in healthy donors. Some clones are missing from TCRdb's copy, which holds only in-frame ones; the method was immunoSEQ multiplex PCR. The sample has about 160,000 clones, 70% to 80% seen once. Sequenced sample: PBMCs. The receptors come from a woman aged 50 to 65 in good health and CMV-seronegative. Both conserved end residues are part of each CDR3. The D gene is left open where the match is weak. Clone size, where shown, is once, few, many, or a class for clones that have expanded.

V	J	size	D	CDR3	DNA
TRBV7-9	TRBJ1-1	.	.	CASSLGGRVEAFF	TGTGCCAGCAGCTTGGGGGGGCGCGTGGAAGCTTTCTTT
TRBV14	TRBJ2-5	few	TRBD2	CASSLRLAGGPSQETQYF	TGTGCCAGCAGCCTCAGACTAGCGGGAGGGCCAAGTCAAGAGACCCAGTACTTC
TRBV28	TRBJ1-2	.	.	CASSLGGSFNYGYTF	TGTGCCAGCAGTTTAGGAGGCAGCTTTAACTATGGCTACACCTTC
TRBV9	TRBJ2-7	.	TRBD2	CASSTGLAGDPYEQYF	TGTGCCAGCAGCACAGGACTAGCGGGAGATCCCTACGAGCAGTACTTC
TRBV28	TRBJ2-7	.	.	CASRTSGGLLYEQYF	TGTGCCAGCAGAACTTCCGGCGGGCTACTCTACGAGCAGTACTTC
TRBV4-1	TRBJ2-3	.	.	CASSQVLKGRGTDTQYF	TGCGCCAGCAGCCAAGTCCTTAAGGGGCGAGGCACAGATACGCAGTATTTT
TRBV28	TRBJ1-2	.	.	CASSGPQGDYGYTF	TGTGCCAGCAGTGGCCCACAGGGAGACTATGGCTACACCTTC
TRBV28	TRBJ2-5	.	.	CASRPGVRETQYF	TGTGCCAGCAGACCAGGGGTTCGGGAGACCCAGTACTTC
TRBV6-5	TRBJ1-5	few	TRBD1	CASSYRGPRSQPQHF	TGTGCCAGCAGTTACAGGGGGCCTCGAAGTCAGCCCCAGCATTTT
TRBV10-2	TRBJ1-5	.	TRBD1	CASSARQGGTRSQPQHF	TGCGCCAGCAGTGCTAGACAGGGCGGGACCAGGAGTCAGCCCCAGCATTTT
TRBV4-2	TRBJ2-1	.	TRBD2	CASSQLAGDYNEQFF	TGTGCCAGCAGCCAACTAGCGGGAGACTACAATGAGCAGTTCTTC
TRBV9	TRBJ2-1	.	.	CASSVGGTTEQFF	TGTGCCAGCAGCGTAGGTGGCACAACTGAGCAGTTCTTC
TRBV5-1	TRBJ2-7	.	TRBD2	CASSKTSGSYEQYF	TGCGCCAGCAGCAAGACTAGCGGATCCTACGAGCAGTACTTC
TRBV15	TRBJ1-1	few	.	CATSRGTLDEAFF	TGTGCCACCAGCAGGGGGACACTTGACGAAGCTTTCTTT
TRBV10-3	TRBJ2-1	.	.	CAIRSVTGNEQFF	TGTGCCATCAGGAGCGTAACAGGGAATGAGCAGTTCTTC
TRBV7-2	TRBJ2-7	.	.	CASSFIIGAEQYF	TGTGCCAGCAGCTTTATTATAGGGGCCGAGCAGTACTTC
TRBV10-3	TRBJ2-7	.	TRBD2	CAISTGTRGYEQYF	TGTGCCATCAGTACCGGGACTAGGGGCTACGAGCAGTACTTC
TRBV18	TRBJ1-5	.	TRBD1	CASSPTQGAPNQPQHF	TGTGCCAGCTCACCCACTCAGGGGGCCCCCAATCAGCCCCAGCATTTT
TRBV4-3	TRBJ2-1	.	TRBD2	CASREWLAGNTEQFF	TGCGCCAGCAGGGAATGGCTAGCGGGGAACACTGAGCAGTTCTTC
TRBV7-2	TRBJ1-2	once	.	CASSPRHLAYGYTF	TGTGCCAGCAGCCCCCGACACCTGGCCTATGGCTACACCTTC
TRBV7-6	TRBJ1-1	.	.	CASSTDRNTEAFF	TGTGCCAGCAGCACCGACAGGAACACTGAAGCTTTCTTT
TRBV7-9	TRBJ2-1	.	.	CASSPQGGNEQFF	TGTGCCAGCAGCCCCCAGGGAGGCAATGAGCAGTTCTTC
TRBV11-2	TRBJ2-1	once	.	CASSSGLPSNEQFF	TGTGCCAGCAGCTCGGGACTCCCGTCCAATGAGCAGTTCTTC
TRBV19	TRBJ2-1	once	.	CASSIAGAGFNEQFF	TGTGCCAGTAGTATCGCGGGGGCGGGTTTCAATGAGCAGTTCTTC
TRBV7-6	TRBJ2-7	.	.	CASSGSFQGLEQYF	TGTGCCAGCAGCGGGTCTTTCCAGGGGCTCGAGCAGTACTTC
TRBV18	TRBJ2-1	.	.	CASSPFAGYNEQFF	TGTGCCAGCTCACCATTTGCAGGTTACAATGAGCAGTTCTTC
TRBV7-2	TRBJ2-4	once	.	CASSLTPSGGTKNIQYF	TGTGCCAGCAGCTTAACGCCCTCTGGGGGGACCAAAAACATTCAGTACTTC
TRBV27	TRBJ2-3	.	.	CASSLSYESNTDTQYF	TGTGCCAGCAGTTTATCGTACGAGAGTAACACAGATACGCAGTATTTT
TRBV28	TRBJ1-3	once	.	CASSFLGGSGNTIYF	TGTGCCAGCAGTTTTCTGGGGGGCTCTGGAAACACCATATATTTT
TRBV5-6	TRBJ1-4	few	TRBD1	CASSFETGTDNEKLFF	TGTGCCAGCAGCTTCGAGACCGGGACAGATAATGAAAAACTGTTTTTT
TRBV23-1	TRBJ1-4	.	.	CASSQHRNNEKLFF	TGCGCCAGCAGTCAACACAGGAATAATGAAAAACTGTTTTTT
TRBV7-8	TRBJ2-3	.	TRBD2	CASSLRASGRGLDTQYF	TGTGCCAGCAGCTTACGGGCTAGCGGGAGGGGTTTGGATACGCAGTATTTT
TRBV5-5	TRBJ1-6	few	.	CASLQGNVNSPLHF	TGTGCCAGCCTCCAGGGTAACGTTAATTCACCCCTCCACTTT
TRBV13	TRBJ2-5	.	TRBD1	CASGDRDQETQYF	TGTGCCAGCGGGGACAGGGACCAAGAGACCCAGTACTTC
TRBV4-3	TRBJ2-7	.	TRBD1	CASSQGPGQAYEQYF	TGCGCCAGCAGCCAAGGACCTGGACAGGCCTACGAGCAGTACTTC
TRBV14	TRBJ2-5	.	TRBD2	CASSQDKLGPSGYQETQYF	TGTGCCAGCAGCCAAGATAAGCTGGGCCCTAGCGGTTACCAAGAGACCCAGTACTTC
TRBV19	TRBJ1-2	.	.	CASSRGNYGYTF	TGTGCCAGTAGTCGAGGGAACTATGGCTACACCTTC
TRBV25-1	TRBJ2-2	few	.	CASSEFVGGGELFF	TGTGCCAGCAGTGAATTTGTGGGAGGAGGGGAGCTGTTTTTT
TRBV28	TRBJ2-2	.	.	CASSSSGAGGTGELFF	TGTGCCAGCAGCTCATCGGGGGCCGGGGGGACCGGGGAGCTGTTTTTT